The present entry profiles one T cell receptor (beta chain) with its context. This sample is part of a study of cytomegalovirus exposure and HLA in healthy donors. Primers included in the PCR were 60 Vbeta and 13 Jbeta primers. Here immunoSEQ multiplex PCR was the method, and the copy in TCRdb shows in-frame clones only, minus some. The table includes some 28,000 clones, 50% to 75% detected once. The CDR3 has 14 amino acids. V lost 5 bases to trimming and J lost 7 bases, with 18 bases between them. Germline-derived CDR1 and CDR2 are SGDLS and YYNGEE. This TCR derives from a male donor in good health and CMV-seropositive. Sequenced material: PBMCs. The chain carries TRBV9 and TRBJ1-1; possible D gene TRBD1, 5 bases. The CDR3 bases are TGTGCCAGCAGAATTGGGGAGGGACCCGTTGAAGCTTTCTTT. Protein sequence: CASRIGEGPVEAFF.